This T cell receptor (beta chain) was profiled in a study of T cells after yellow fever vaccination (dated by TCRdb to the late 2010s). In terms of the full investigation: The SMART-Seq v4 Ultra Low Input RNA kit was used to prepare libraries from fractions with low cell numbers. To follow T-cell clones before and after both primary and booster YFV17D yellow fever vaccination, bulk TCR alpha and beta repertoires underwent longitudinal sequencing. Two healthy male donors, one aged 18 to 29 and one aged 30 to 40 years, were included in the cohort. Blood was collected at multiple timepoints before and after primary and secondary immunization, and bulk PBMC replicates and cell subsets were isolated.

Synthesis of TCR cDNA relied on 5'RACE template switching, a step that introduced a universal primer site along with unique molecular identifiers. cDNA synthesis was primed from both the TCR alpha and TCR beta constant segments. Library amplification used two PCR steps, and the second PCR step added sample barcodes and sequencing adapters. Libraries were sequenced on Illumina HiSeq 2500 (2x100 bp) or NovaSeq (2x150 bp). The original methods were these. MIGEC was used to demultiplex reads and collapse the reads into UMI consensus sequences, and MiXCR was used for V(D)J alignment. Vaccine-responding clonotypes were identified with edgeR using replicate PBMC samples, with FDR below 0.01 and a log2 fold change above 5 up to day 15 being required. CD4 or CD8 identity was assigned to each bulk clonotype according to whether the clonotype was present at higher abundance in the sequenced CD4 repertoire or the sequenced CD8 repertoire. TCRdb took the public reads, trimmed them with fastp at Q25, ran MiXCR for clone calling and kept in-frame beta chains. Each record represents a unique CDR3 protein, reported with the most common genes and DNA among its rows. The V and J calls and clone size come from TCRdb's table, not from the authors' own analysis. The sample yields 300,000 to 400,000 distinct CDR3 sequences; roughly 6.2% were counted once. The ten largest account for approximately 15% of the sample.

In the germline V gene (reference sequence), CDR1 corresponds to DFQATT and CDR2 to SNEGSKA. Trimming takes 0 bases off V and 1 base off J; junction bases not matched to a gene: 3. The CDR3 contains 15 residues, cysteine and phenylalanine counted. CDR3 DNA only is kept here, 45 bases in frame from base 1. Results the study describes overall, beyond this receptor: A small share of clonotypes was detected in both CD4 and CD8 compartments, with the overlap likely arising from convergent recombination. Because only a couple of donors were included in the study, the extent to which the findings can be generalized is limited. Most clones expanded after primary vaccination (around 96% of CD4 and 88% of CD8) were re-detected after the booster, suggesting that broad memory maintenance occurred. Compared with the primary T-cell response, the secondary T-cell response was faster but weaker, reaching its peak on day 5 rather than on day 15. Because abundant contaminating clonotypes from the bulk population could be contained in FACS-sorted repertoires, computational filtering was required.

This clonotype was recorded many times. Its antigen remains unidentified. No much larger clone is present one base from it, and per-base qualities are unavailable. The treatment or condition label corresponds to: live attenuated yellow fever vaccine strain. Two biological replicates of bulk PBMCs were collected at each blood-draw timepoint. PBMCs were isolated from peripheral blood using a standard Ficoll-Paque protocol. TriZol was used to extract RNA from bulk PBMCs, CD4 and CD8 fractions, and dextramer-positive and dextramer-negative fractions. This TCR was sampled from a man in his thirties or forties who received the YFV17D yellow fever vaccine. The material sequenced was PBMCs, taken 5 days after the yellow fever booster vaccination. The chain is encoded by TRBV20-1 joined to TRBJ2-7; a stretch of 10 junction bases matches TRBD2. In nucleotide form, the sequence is TGCAGTGCTAGAGATATACTAGCGGGGTCCTACGAGCAGTACTTC. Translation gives CSARDILAGSYEQYF.